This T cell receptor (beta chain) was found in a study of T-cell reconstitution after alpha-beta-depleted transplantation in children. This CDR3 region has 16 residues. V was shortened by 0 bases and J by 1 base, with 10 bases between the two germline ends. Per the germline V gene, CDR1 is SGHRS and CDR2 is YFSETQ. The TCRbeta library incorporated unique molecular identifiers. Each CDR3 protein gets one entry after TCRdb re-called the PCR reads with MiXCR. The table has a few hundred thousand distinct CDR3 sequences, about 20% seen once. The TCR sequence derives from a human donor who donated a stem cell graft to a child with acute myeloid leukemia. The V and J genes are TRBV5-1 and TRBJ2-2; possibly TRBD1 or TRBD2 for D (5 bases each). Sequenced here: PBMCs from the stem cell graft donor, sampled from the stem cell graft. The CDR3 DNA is TGCGCCAGCAGCTTGGGACCAGGGAGGAACACCGGGGAGCTGTTTTTT. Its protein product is CASSLGPGRNTGELFF.